This T cell receptor (beta chain) emerged from a study of blood T cells in healthy people across ages. Per individual sample, total RNA of at least 6 micrograms was extracted. The CDR3 consists of 14 residues. Germline-derived CDR1 and CDR2 are SQVTM and ANQGSEA. V shed 5 bases and J shed 6 bases, with 17 bases lying between them. As to this clonotype: A much larger clone sits a single nucleotide away, making a read error possible.

Combining a sample-barcoded 5' primer with a J-beta primer mix, a second PCR ran for about 7 to 11 cycles. TCRdb ran MiXCR on the 5' RACE reads and lists one entry per CDR3 protein. Found here are some 1.5 million distinct CDR3 sequences, 28% of them singletons; the top ten hold about 8%. The source material was blood. The TCR originated in a woman in her 30s in good health. The chain employs TRBV29-1 and TRBJ2-1; D may correspond to TRBD1 or TRBD2 (5 bases each). DNA of the CDR3: TGCAGCGTTCGTGAGGGGCAAAGCTGCAATGAGCAGTTCTTC. Protein: CSVREGQSCNEQFF.